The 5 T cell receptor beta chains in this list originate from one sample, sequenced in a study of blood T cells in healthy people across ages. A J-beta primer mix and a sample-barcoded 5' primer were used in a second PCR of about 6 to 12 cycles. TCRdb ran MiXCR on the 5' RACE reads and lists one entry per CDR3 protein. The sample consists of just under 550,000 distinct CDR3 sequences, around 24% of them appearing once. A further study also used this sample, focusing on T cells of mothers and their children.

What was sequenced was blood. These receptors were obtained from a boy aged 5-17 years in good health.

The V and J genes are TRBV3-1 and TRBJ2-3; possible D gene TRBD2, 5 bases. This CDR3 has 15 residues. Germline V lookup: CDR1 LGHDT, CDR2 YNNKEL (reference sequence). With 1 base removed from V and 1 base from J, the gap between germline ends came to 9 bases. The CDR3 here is CASSQVARGTDTQYF. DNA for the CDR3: TGTGCCAGCAGCCAAGTAGCGAGGGGCACAGATACGCAGTATTTT.

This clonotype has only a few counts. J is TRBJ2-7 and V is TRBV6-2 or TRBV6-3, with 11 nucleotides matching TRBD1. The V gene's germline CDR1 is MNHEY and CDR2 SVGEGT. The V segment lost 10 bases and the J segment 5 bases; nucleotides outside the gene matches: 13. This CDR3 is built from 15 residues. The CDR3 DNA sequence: TGTGCCATTACGGACAGGGGGCATTCGAATAACGAGCAGTACTTC. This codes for CAITDRGHSNNEQYF.

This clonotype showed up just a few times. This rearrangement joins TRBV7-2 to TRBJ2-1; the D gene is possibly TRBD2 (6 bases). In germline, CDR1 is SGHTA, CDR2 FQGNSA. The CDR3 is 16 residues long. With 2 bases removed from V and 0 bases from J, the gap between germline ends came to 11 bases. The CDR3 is CASSLRGSDSYNEQFF. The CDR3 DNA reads TGTGCCAGCAGCTTACGGGGGTCGGACTCCTACAATGAGCAGTTCTTC. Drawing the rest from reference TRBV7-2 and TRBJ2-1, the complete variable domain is GAGVSQSPSNKVTEKGKDVELRCDPISGHTALYWYRQSLGQGLEFLIYFQGNSAPDKSGLPSDRFSAERTGGSVSTLTIQRTQQEDSAVYLCASSLRGSDSYNEQFFGPGTRLTVL.

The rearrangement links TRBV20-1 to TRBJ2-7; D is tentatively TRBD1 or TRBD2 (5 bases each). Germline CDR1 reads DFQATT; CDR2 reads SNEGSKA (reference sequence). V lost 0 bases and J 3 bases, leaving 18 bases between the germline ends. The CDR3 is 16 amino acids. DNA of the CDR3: TGCAGTGCTAGAGATCGTGACTTGGGGACCCTCTACGAGCAGTACTTC. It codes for CSARDRDLGTLYEQYF.

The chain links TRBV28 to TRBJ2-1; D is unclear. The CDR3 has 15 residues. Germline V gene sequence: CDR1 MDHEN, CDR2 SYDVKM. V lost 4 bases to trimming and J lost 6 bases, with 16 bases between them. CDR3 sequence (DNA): TGTGCCAGCAGTTCGGTAGGTCTGAGCGCCAATGAGCAGTTCTTC. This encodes CASSSVGLSANEQFF. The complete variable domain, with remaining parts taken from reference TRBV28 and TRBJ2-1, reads DVKVTQSSRYLVKRTGEKVFLECVQDMDHENMFWYRQDPGLGLRLIYFSYDVKMKEKGDIPEGYSVSREKKERFSLILESASTNQTSMYLCASSSVGLSANEQFFGPGTRLTVL.